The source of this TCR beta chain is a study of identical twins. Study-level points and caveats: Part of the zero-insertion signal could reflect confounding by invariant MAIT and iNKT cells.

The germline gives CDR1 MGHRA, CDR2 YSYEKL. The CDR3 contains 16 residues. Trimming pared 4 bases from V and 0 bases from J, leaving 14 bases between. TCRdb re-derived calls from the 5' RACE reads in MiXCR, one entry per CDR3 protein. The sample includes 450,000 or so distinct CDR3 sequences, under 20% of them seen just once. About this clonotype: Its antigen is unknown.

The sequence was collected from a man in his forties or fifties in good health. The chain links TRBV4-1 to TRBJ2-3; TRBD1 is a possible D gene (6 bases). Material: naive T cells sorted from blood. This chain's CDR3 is CASSRQTGSSTDTQYF. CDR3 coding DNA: TGCGCCAGCAGCCGCCAGACAGGTTCTAGCACAGATACGCAGTATTTT.